This T cell receptor beta chain was identified in a study of Ad26.COV2.S vaccination and SARS-CoV-2 variants. The sample holds one count of this clone. Treatment indicated: about 20 received Ad26.COV2.S at low or high dose, single or two shots; 5 received placebo; per-sample allocation not given. Sampling occurred on day 63 after the first vaccine or placebo injection. Only in-frame clones appear in the TCRdb table, and some are missing; sequencing was by immunoSEQ multiplex PCR. The sample has 350,000 to 500,000 clones; roughly 90% are singletons. This TCR was recovered from a person between 18 and 59 years old who received the Ad26.COV2.S COVID-19 vaccine or a placebo. Sequenced here: peripheral blood, sampled in a trial of Ad26.COV2.S vaccine versus placebo.

The CDR3 sequence: CASSLATGGLYEQYF. CDR3 coding DNA: TGTGCCAGCAGCTTGGCGACAGGGGGCTTGTACGAGCAGTACTTC. The chain uses TRBV5-5 and TRBJ2-7; 10 nucleotides match TRBD1. CDR3 length: 15 residues. J was trimmed by 4 bases and V by 0 bases; bases with no gene match: 4. Germline-derived CDR1 and CDR2 are SGHKS and YYEKEE (reference sequence).